The following is a T cell receptor beta chain sequence with its context. The repertoire was sequenced with immunoSEQ multiplex PCR; TCRdb's copy has only in-frame clones and lacks some. The sample carries tens of thousands of clones, roughly nine tenths recorded once. This sample is part of a study of blood T cell repertoires in COVID-19. Study context: PBMCs, B-cell-depleted T cells, or T cells were the source of the cDNA or gDNA that made up the material.

Trimming took off 4 bases at V and 5 bases at J, with 16 bases between the two ends. Looked up from germline, CDR1 is LNHDA and CDR2 is SQIVND (reference sequence). The CDR3 extends over 15 amino acids. The chain combines TRBV19 with TRBJ2-3; D possibly corresponds to TRBD2 (7 bases). The sequenced material came from peripheral blood. The receptor was isolated from a man in his sixties with acute or convalescent COVID-19. CDR3 DNA sequence: TGTGCCAGTAGTAATTGGGGGGGGGCCGTAGATACGCAGTATTTT. This gives the protein CASSNWGGAVDTQYF.